The rows below give T cell receptor beta chains drawn from one sample of a study of blood T cell repertoires in COVID-19. Only in-frame clones appear in the TCRdb table, and some are missing; sequencing was by immunoSEQ multiplex PCR. The table lists about 44,000 clones, less than 85% of them singletons, with 4% to 5.5% in the top ten. Source material: peripheral blood. Source of these receptors: a woman between 65 and 79 years old with acute or convalescent COVID-19. CDR3s include the opening cysteine and the closing phenylalanine or tryptophan. D genes are given only for firm matches. Not all rows give a size; the values are once, few, many and, for expanded clones, a class.

J gene: TRBJ1-2; CDR3 length: 13; clone size: NA; V gene: TRBV18; D gene: TRBD1; CDR3 DNA: TGTGCCAGCTCAGCCGACAGGGGGGATGGCTACACCTTC; CDR3 protein: CASSADRGDGYTF
J gene: TRBJ1-1; CDR3 length: 11; clone size: NA; V gene: TRBV30; D gene: NA; CDR3 DNA: TGTGCCTCCTTGAGGGGGAATGAAGCTTTCTTT; CDR3 protein: CASLRGNEAFF
J gene: TRBJ2-7; CDR3 length: 16; clone size: NA; V gene: TRBV27; D gene: TRBD2; CDR3 DNA: TGTGCCAGCAGTTTATTGACTAGCGGGAGGGCTTGGGAGCAGTACTTC; CDR3 protein: CASSLLTSGRAWEQYF
J gene: TRBJ2-1; CDR3 length: 15; clone size: NA; V gene: TRBV4-2; D gene: TRBD2; CDR3 DNA: TGTGCCAGCAGCCCAATAGCGGGAGGGCCGCATGAGCAGTTCTTC; CDR3 protein: CASSPIAGGPHEQFF
J gene: TRBJ2-1; CDR3 length: 15; clone size: few; V gene: TRBV30; D gene: TRBD2; CDR3 DNA: TGTGCCTCGGGTGCGGAGCGGGATATTTACAATGAGCAGTTCTTC; CDR3 protein: CASGAERDIYNEQFF
J gene: TRBJ1-5; CDR3 length: 16; clone size: NA; V gene: TRBV7-2; D gene: NA; CDR3 DNA: TGTGCCAGCAGCACTTGGGGGGGATTAAGCAATCAGCCCCAGCATTTT; CDR3 protein: CASSTWGGLSNQPQHF
J gene: TRBJ2-5; CDR3 length: 15; clone size: few; V gene: TRBV7-9; D gene: NA; CDR3 DNA: TGTGCCAGCAGCTTAGTCATTAGAGGGGGTGAGACCCAGTACTTC; CDR3 protein: CASSLVIRGGETQYF
J gene: TRBJ2-1; CDR3 length: 15; clone size: NA; V gene: TRBV3-1/TRBV3-2; D gene: TRBD2; CDR3 DNA: TGTGCCAGCAGCCTTCGGGGGGCTAGCGGGAGTGGGCAGTTCTTC; CDR3 protein: CASSLRGASGSGQFF
J gene: TRBJ1-4; CDR3 length: 13; clone size: NA; V gene: TRBV10-3; D gene: NA; CDR3 DNA: TGTGCCATCAGCCAGGGCACTAATGAAAAACTGTTTTTT; CDR3 protein: CAISQGTNEKLFF
J gene: TRBJ1-5; CDR3 length: 16; clone size: NA; V gene: TRBV6-2/TRBV6-3; D gene: TRBD1; CDR3 DNA: TGTGCCAGCAGTGGCGCCGGGGGACAGGGTAATCAGCCCCAGCATTTT; CDR3 protein: CASSGAGGQGNQPQHF
J gene: TRBJ1-2; CDR3 length: 14; clone size: NA; V gene: TRBV14; D gene: NA; CDR3 DNA: TGTGCCAGCAGCCGACAGACAGACTTCTATGGCTACACCTTC; CDR3 protein: CASSRQTDFYGYTF
J gene: TRBJ1-5; CDR3 length: 14; clone size: NA; V gene: TRBV5-8; D gene: NA; CDR3 DNA: TGTGCCAGCAGCTTGTTAGGGGGCAATCAGCCCCAGCATTTT; CDR3 protein: CASSLLGGNQPQHF
J gene: TRBJ2-1; CDR3 length: 16; clone size: NA; V gene: TRBV11-3; D gene: NA; CDR3 DNA: TGTGCCAGCAGCTTAGAGGCCGGGGTCTCCTACAATGAGCAGTTCTTC; CDR3 protein: CASSLEAGVSYNEQFF
J gene: TRBJ2-3; CDR3 length: 16; clone size: NA; V gene: TRBV18; D gene: TRBD2; CDR3 DNA: TGTGCCAGCTCATCTCAGAGAGGGAGGGGCACAGATACGCAGTATTTT; CDR3 protein: CASSSQRGRGTDTQYF
J gene: TRBJ1-5; CDR3 length: 18; clone size: NA; V gene: TRBV11-3; D gene: TRBD1; CDR3 DNA: TGTGCCAGCAGCTTAGGGGGGACAGGGGGTTATAGCAATCAGCCCCAGCATTTT; CDR3 protein: CASSLGGTGGYSNQPQHF
J gene: TRBJ2-7; CDR3 length: 14; clone size: once; V gene: TRBV2; D gene: TRBD2; CDR3 DNA: TGTGCCAGCAGGGGACTAGCGAAGTTCCACGAGCAGTACTTC; CDR3 protein: CASRGLAKFHEQYF
J gene: TRBJ2-1; CDR3 length: 15; clone size: NA; V gene: TRBV19; D gene: NA; CDR3 DNA: TGTGCCAGTAGTATATACGGGAATTGGGCCAATGAGCAGTTCTTC; CDR3 protein: CASSIYGNWANEQFF
J gene: TRBJ1-4; CDR3 length: 16; clone size: NA; V gene: TRBV5-4; D gene: TRBD1; CDR3 DNA: TGTGCCAGCAGCCTGGGACAGTCTGCAACTAATGAAAAACTGTTTTTT; CDR3 protein: CASSLGQSATNEKLFF
J gene: TRBJ2-1; CDR3 length: 12; clone size: NA; V gene: TRBV5-1; D gene: TRBD1; CDR3 DNA: TGCGCCAGCAGCTCTCAGGGGGAGCTAGGGTTCTTC; CDR3 protein: CASSSQGELGFF
J gene: TRBJ2-7; CDR3 length: 13; clone size: NA; V gene: TRBV6-5; D gene: NA; CDR3 DNA: TGTGCCAGCAGTTACTCGAGCCCCTACGAGCAGTACTTC; CDR3 protein: CASSYSSPYEQYF
J gene: TRBJ2-7; CDR3 length: 17; clone size: NA; V gene: TRBV3-1/TRBV3-2; D gene: TRBD2; CDR3 DNA: TGTGCCAGCAGCCAAGAACGGACGAGCGGGAGTTGTTACGAGCAGTACTTC; CDR3 protein: CASSQERTSGSCYEQYF
J gene: TRBJ2-3; CDR3 length: 16; clone size: NA; V gene: TRBV25-1; D gene: NA; CDR3 DNA: TGTGCCAGCAGTGAAGTTGGACAGTCGGTATTAGATACGCAGTATTTT; CDR3 protein: CASSEVGQSVLDTQYF